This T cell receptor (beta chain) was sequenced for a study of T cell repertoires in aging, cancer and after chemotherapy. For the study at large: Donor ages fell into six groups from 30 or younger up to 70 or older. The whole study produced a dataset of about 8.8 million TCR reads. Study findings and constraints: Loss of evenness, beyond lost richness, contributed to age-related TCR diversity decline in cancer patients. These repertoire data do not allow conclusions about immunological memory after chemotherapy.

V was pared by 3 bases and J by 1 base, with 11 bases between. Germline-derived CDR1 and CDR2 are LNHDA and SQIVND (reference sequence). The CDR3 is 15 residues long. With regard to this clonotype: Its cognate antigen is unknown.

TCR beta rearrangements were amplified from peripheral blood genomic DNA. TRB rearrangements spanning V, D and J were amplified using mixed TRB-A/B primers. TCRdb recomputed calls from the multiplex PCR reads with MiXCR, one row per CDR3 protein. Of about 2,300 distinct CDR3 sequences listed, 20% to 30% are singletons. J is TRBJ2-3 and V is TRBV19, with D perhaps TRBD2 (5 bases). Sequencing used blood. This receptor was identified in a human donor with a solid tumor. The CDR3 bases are TGTGCCAGTAGTATTATGGGAGTCGGCACAGATACGCAGTATTTT. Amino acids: CASSIMGVGTDTQYF. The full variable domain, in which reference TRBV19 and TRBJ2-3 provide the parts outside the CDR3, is DGGITQSPKYLFRKEGQNVTLSCEQNLNHDAMYWYRQDPGQGLRLIYYSQIVNDFQKGDIAEGYSVSREKKESFPLTVTSAQKNPTAFYLCASSIMGVGTDTQYFGPGTRLTVL.